What follows is one T cell receptor beta chain and its context. Antigen: not known. The data originate from a study of T cell responses to AZD1222 COVID-19 vaccine. The CDR3 spans 13 residues. The V and J ends lost 7 bases and 4 bases respectively, with 10 bases between them. Germline loops: CDR1 WNHNN, CDR2 SYGVQD (reference sequence). Here immunoSEQ multiplex PCR was the method, and the copy in TCRdb shows in-frame clones only, minus some. The table shows about 180,000 clones, with around nine tenths occurring only once. Regarding the study as a whole: Donor demographics were predominantly white British with a female majority; clonal diversity may be underestimated. At 160-218 and 743-854, vaccine-associated CD4 TCRs were dominant, and they spanned spike.

The V call is TRBV10-1, the J call TRBJ2-2; the D is unclear. The sequence was collected from an adult in good health. Sequences were derived from peripheral blood, sampled on day 0 of AZD1222 vaccination. The CDR3, as DNA: TGCGCCAGCACAGCCTGGGTCACCGGGGAGCTGTTTTTT. It codes for CASTAWVTGELFF.